Below, 9 T cell receptor beta chains from the same sample are listed, as sequenced in a study of CDR3 diversity in severe acne. TCRdb passed the PCR reads through MiXCR, listing each CDR3 protein once. The sample lists tens of thousands of distinct CDR3 sequences, 45% to 55% seen once, with roughly an eighth in the top ten. Source material: blood. The source of these receptors is a male donor in good health, without acne.

The chain couples TRBV9 to TRBJ2-7; D remains ambiguous. The end of the DNA aligns better with TRBJ2-1, so the J call may be wrong. Germline V gene lookup returns CDR1 SGDLS and CDR2 YYNGEE. The CDR3 contains 15 residues. CDR3 residues: CASSVEAAEYNEQFF. DNA of the CDR3: TGTGCCAGCAGCGTAGAAGCCGCGGAATACAATGAGCAGTTCTTC.

The rearrangement links TRBV4-1 to TRBJ2-4; D is possibly TRBD1 or TRBD2 (5 bases each). The germline gives CDR1 MGHRA, CDR2 YSYEKL. This CDR3 contains 14 residues. Between the trimmed V and J ends, which lost 6 bases and 6 bases, there was a span of 15 bases. CDR3 protein: CASSLGDGLNIQYF. DNA of the CDR3: TGCGCCAGCAGTCTAGGGGACGGACTAAACATTCAGTACTTC.

The chain carries TRBV6-1 and TRBJ1-2; maybe TRBD1 (6 bases). Trimming removed 5 bases from V and 9 bases from J, with 16 bases in between. This CDR3 region has 13 residues. Germline V lookup: CDR1 MNHNS, CDR2 SASEGT. CDR3 region: CASSYLHRVSYTF. The CDR3, as DNA: TGTGCCAGCAGTTACTTACACAGGGTGAGCTACACCTTC.

The genes are TRBV10-3 and TRBJ2-5; 12 bases are shared with TRBD2. Trimming at V came to 7 bases and at J to 3 bases, leaving 9 bases not matched to a gene. The CDR3 runs 16 residues. Germline V gives CDR1 ENHRY, CDR2 SYGVKD. CDR3 DNA sequence: TGTGCCATCACCGCGTCGACTAGCGGGAGAGAAGAGACCCAGTACTTC. This sequence encodes CAITASTSGREETQYF.

Regarding this clonotype: The CDR3 does not end in the conserved phenylalanine or tryptophan, so this is likely a read error. The limits of the CDR3 on the DNA are not certain, so only TCRdb's listed CDR3 is given. The V call is TRBV5-1, the J call TRBJ2-2; the table's TRBD1 call for D was not verified on the DNA. Both ends counted, the CDR3 spans 15 residues. Germline CDR1 and CDR2: SGHRS and YFSETQ. CDR3: CASTIDRSDTGELLS.

V usage is TRBV5-6 and J usage is TRBJ2-2, with 8 bases fitting TRBD1. CDR1 and CDR2 from the germline V gene are SGHDT and YYEEEE. This CDR3 has 13 amino acids. V shed 5 bases and J 6 bases; nucleotides not matched to a gene: 3. CDR3 nucleotides: TGTGCCAGCAGTCGACAGGGGCCCGGGGAGCTGTTTTTT. Its protein is CASSRQGPGELFF.

This clonotype was detected many times. The chain joins TRBV12-3 or TRBV12-4 to TRBJ1-2, with TRBD1 matching over 8 bases. V was clipped by 5 bases and J by 3 bases; unmatched bases: 8. The CDR3 is made up of 15 amino acids. CDR3 sequence (DNA): TGTGCCAGCAGTGAAACAGGGGGACTGGACTATGGCTACACCTTC. Its translation: CASSETGGLDYGYTF.

Regarding this clonotype: The conserved phenylalanine or tryptophan is not found at the CDR3 terminus, so this likely reflects a read error. V is TRBV20-1 and J is TRBJ1-1; D unclear. The CDR3 is made up of 13 amino acids. The V gene's germline CDR1 is DFQATT and CDR2 SNEGSKA (reference sequence). With 7 bases removed from V and 5 bases from J, the gap between germline ends came to 17 bases. CDR3 residues: CSVADQYGTEAFS. CDR3 sequence (DNA): TGCAGTGTCGCGGACCAGTACGGGACTGAAGCTTTCTCT.

By share, this clonotype counts as medium-sized. The chain combines TRBV15 with TRBJ1-5, with unresolved D. Germline V CDR1 and CDR2: LNHNV, YYDKDF (reference sequence). This CDR3 comprises 15 residues. The V and J ends lost 0 bases and 8 bases respectively, with 14 bases between them. As DNA, the CDR3 is TGTGCCACCAGCAGAGATTTACAGCCTAATAAGCCCCAGCATTTT. This translates into CATSRDLQPNKPQHF.